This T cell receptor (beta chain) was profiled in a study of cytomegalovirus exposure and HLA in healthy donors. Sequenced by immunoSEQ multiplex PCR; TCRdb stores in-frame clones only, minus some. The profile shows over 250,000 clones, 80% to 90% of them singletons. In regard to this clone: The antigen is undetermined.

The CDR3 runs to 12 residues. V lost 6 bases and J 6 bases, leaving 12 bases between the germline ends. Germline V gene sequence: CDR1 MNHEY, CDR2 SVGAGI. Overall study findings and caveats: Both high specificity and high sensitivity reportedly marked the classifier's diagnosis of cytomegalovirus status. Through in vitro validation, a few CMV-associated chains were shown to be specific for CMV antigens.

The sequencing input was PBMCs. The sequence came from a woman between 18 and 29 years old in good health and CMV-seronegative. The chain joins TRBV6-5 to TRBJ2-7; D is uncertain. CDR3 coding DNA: TGTGCCAGCAGCCAGGCTGCCGGCGAGCAGTACTTC. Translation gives CASSQAAGEQYF.